This TCR beta chain was retrieved from a study of T cell responses to AZD1222 COVID-19 vaccine. General observations from the study: Seropositive AZD1222 recipients at baseline numbered only six or seven.

V dropped 0 bases and J dropped 5 bases, with 14 bases sitting between them. The CDR3 consists of 15 residues. Germline V gives CDR1 LNHNV, CDR2 YYDKDF (reference sequence). As regards this clone: What it binds is not known.

The method was immunoSEQ multiplex PCR; TCRdb's version includes in-frame clones alone and lacks a portion of them. This sample carries around 130,000 clones, 70% to 90% of them seen once, and the ten largest clones take around 12%. The V gene is TRBV15, the J gene TRBJ2-7, with D perhaps matching TRBD2 (6 bases). The source is an adult in good health. The starting material was peripheral blood, obtained on day 0 of AZD1222 vaccination. The CDR3 reads CATSRDYGGLNEQYF. Here the CDR3 DNA reads TGTGCCACCAGCAGAGATTATGGGGGACTTAACGAGCAGTACTTC.